These 18 T cell receptor beta chains came from one sample sequenced in a study of blood T cell repertoires in COVID-19. The repertoire was sequenced with immunoSEQ multiplex PCR; TCRdb's copy has only in-frame clones and lacks some. The sample lists some 200,000 clones; over 75% were seen once. Material: peripheral blood. These receptors came from a man aged 40-55 years with active or convalescent COVID-19.

The genes are TRBV5-1 and TRBJ2-7; possibly TRBD2 for D (5 bases). With 0 bases removed from V and 7 bases from J, the gap between germline ends came to 14 bases. Per germline, CDR1 SGHRS and CDR2 YFSETQ. This CDR3 region has 14 residues. The CDR3 protein is CASSLGSGSGEQYF. For the CDR3, the DNA is TGCGCCAGCAGCTTGGGGTCGGGGTCTGGGGAGCAGTACTTC.

The J gene is TRBJ1-2, the V gene TRBV5-1; perhaps TRBD1 as D (5 bases). The V gene lost 0 bases and the J gene lost 5 bases, with 17 bases spanning the gap. Germline CDR1 and CDR2: SGHRS and YFSETQ. CDR3 length: 16 amino acids. CDR3 amino acids: CASSLGGRAPGYGYTF. Written as DNA, the CDR3 is TGCGCCAGCAGCTTGGGGGGCAGGGCCCCCGGGTATGGCTACACCTTC.

The chain is built from TRBV29-1 and TRBJ1-3, with D unclear. CDR1 and CDR2 from the germline V gene are SQVTM and ANQGSEA. Trimming removed 7 bases from V and 9 bases from J, with 16 bases in between. CDR3 size: 12 residues. Here the CDR3 reads CSGGAKDSTIYF. The CDR3 DNA follows: TGCAGCGGGGGTGCTAAGGACTCCACCATATATTTT.

The chain is built from TRBV10-3 and TRBJ1-1, with TRBD1 matching over 8 bases. The CDR3 has 14 residues. V was clipped by 7 bases and J by 2 bases; unmatched bases: 6. Germline V CDR1 and CDR2: ENHRY, SYGVKD. This CDR3 is CAIKTGQANTEAFF. DNA for the CDR3: TGTGCCATCAAGACGGGACAGGCTAACACTGAAGCTTTCTTT.

V usage is TRBV15 and J usage is TRBJ1-5; tentative D call: TRBD1 (6 bases). V shed 5 bases and J shed 6 bases, with 17 bases lying between them. Germline V gene sequence: CDR1 LNHNV, CDR2 YYDKDF (reference sequence). This CDR3 spans 15 amino acids. The CDR3 spells CATSARGLGLQPQHF. In DNA, the CDR3 is TGTGCCACCAGCGCCAGGGGATTAGGTCTTCAGCCCCAGCATTTT. Looking up the rest from reference TRBV15 and TRBJ1-5 gives the full variable domain: DAMVIQNPRYQVTQFGKPVTLSCSQTLNHNVMYWYQQKSSQAPKLLFHYYDKDFNNEADTPDNFQSRRPNTSFCFLDIRSPGLGDTAMYLCATSARGLGLQPQHFGDGTRLSIL.

The CDR3, as DNA: TGTGCCAGCAGTGAACGGTACGAGCAGTACTTC. Translation gives CASSERYEQYF. The V and J genes are TRBV2 and TRBJ2-7; D is undetermined. Between the trimmed V and J ends, which lost 2 bases and 4 bases, there was a span of 3 bases. The CDR3 covers 11 residues. Germline values: CDR1 SNHLY, CDR2 FYNNEI.

V usage is TRBV27 and J usage is TRBJ2-3, with TRBD2 identical over 7 bases. Germline loops: CDR1 MNHEY, CDR2 SMNVEV (reference sequence). The CDR3 runs 15 residues. With V trimmed by 1 base and J by 3 bases, 4 bases remained unmatched. The CDR3 here is CASSLFGGSTDTQYF. The CDR3 bases are TGTGCCAGCAGTTTATTCGGGGGGAGTACAGATACGCAGTATTTT.

The gene calls are TRBV5-1 and TRBJ1-2; 11 nucleotides agree with TRBD1. V gave up 2 bases and J gave up 6 bases; unmatched junction bases: 3. Germline V gene sequence: CDR1 SGHRS, CDR2 YFSETQ. The CDR3 contains 14 residues. The CDR3 region is CASSFRTGGDGYTF. The CDR3 DNA reads as TGCGCCAGCAGCTTCCGGACAGGGGGCGATGGCTACACCTTC.

This rearrangement joins TRBV20-1 to TRBJ1-1; D unresolved. The CDR3 runs to 11 residues. Trimming removed 5 bases at V and 7 bases at J, with 11 bases between. Germline CDR1 reads DFQATT; CDR2 reads SNEGSKA (reference sequence). CDR3 in amino acids: CSASGLDEAFF. The CDR3 bases are TGCAGTGCTTCCGGGTTAGATGAAGCTTTCTTT.

V is TRBV3-1 (or the pseudogene TRBV3-2) and J is TRBJ1-3; tentative D call: TRBD1 (6 bases). Germline V CDR1 and CDR2: LGHDT, YNNKEL (reference sequence). Trimming cost V 5 bases and J 4 bases, with 12 bases left between them. The CDR3 has 14 residues. The CDR3 DNA is TGTGCCAGCAGCGGGGGGGGCTTAGGAAACACCATATATTTT. Translation: CASSGGGLGNTIYF.

The rearrangement uses TRBV27 and TRBJ1-6; 7 bases are shared with TRBD1. J was trimmed by 8 bases and V by 4 bases; bases with no gene match: 11. Germline V CDR1 and CDR2: MNHEY, SMNVEV (reference sequence). This CDR3 contains 16 residues. CDR3 nucleotide sequence: TGTGCCAGCAGTTCTCGGACAGGCTTCGGGTATTCACCCCTCCACTTT. It yields the protein CASSSRTGFGYSPLHF.

The chain couples TRBV30 to TRBJ1-3, with 10 bases matching TRBD1. Germline V gene sequence: CDR1 GTSNPN, CDR2 SVGIG (reference sequence). Trimming cost V 2 bases and J 0 bases; bases outside gene matches: 16. The CDR3 is 20 amino acids. The CDR3 region has the DNA TGTGCCTGGAGTATCCTTCGACAGGGGGCATATTCTTTCTCTGGAAACACCATATATTTT. Translation gives CAWSILRQGAYSFSGNTIYF. Full variable domain (outside the CDR3, taken from reference TRBV30 and TRBJ1-3): SQTIHQWPATLVQPVGSPLSLECTVEGTSNPNLYWYRQAAGRGLQLLFYSVGIGQISSEVPQNLSASRPQDRQFILSSKKLLLSDSGFYLCAWSILRQGAYSFSGNTIYFGEGSWLTVV.

The chain uses TRBV3-1 (or the pseudogene TRBV3-2) and TRBJ2-1, with 12 bases fitting TRBD2. Germline assignment: CDR1 LGHDT and CDR2 YNNKEL (reference sequence). This CDR3 comprises 16 residues. The J segment lost 5 bases and the V segment lost 4 bases, leaving 6 bases of the junction unmatched. CDR3 sequence (DNA): TGTGCCAGCAGCCGGCTACTAGCGGGGGGAAACAATGAGCAGTTCTTC. As protein: CASSRLLAGGNNEQFF.

Concerning this clone: Mismatch with germline at one junction end may stem from a read error. This chain links TRBV3-1 (or the pseudogene TRBV3-2) with TRBJ2-5, with 7 bases lining up with TRBD2. CDR1 is LGHDT, CDR2 YNNKEL, per germline (reference sequence). The CDR3 loop spans 15 amino acids. CDR3 nucleotide sequence: TGTGCCAGCAGCCAAGACCCAGGGAGGGGAGAGGCCCAGTACTTC. It specifies CASSQDPGRGEAQYF.

J is TRBJ1-6 and V is TRBV7-9, with 8 bases identical to TRBD1. V was clipped by 4 bases and J by 2 bases; unmatched bases: 1. Germline values: CDR1 SEHNR, CDR2 FQNEAQ (reference sequence). CDR3 size: 15 residues. CDR3 amino acids: CASSSTGAYNSPLHF. In DNA form, the CDR3 reads TGTGCCAGCAGCTCGACAGGGGCCTATAATTCACCCCTCCACTTT.

The chain employs TRBV19 and TRBJ1-1; tentative D call: TRBD1 (6 bases). The germline CDR1 and CDR2 sequences are LNHDA and SQIVND (reference sequence). V lost 2 bases and J lost 10, with 20 bases in between. CDR3 length: 15 residues. As DNA, the CDR3 is TGTGCCAGTAGTATATGGGATACAGGGCAAGGGGGAGCTTTCTTT. It translates to CASSIWDTGQGGAFF.

The V gene is TRBV5-1, the J gene TRBJ2-2; 8 nucleotides align to TRBD1. The length of the CDR3 is 16 residues. Trimming cost V 0 bases and J 4 bases; bases outside gene matches: 5. CDR1 and CDR2 from the germline V gene are SGHRS and YFSETQ. CDR3 protein: CASSLGTGSGTGELFF. In DNA, the CDR3 is TGCGCCAGCAGCTTGGGGACAGGGTCGGGCACCGGGGAGCTGTTTTTT.

V and J are TRBV14 and TRBJ1-2; D is unclear. The CDR3 covers 15 residues. CDR1 and CDR2 from the germline V gene are SGHDN and FVKESK. Trimming shortened V by 0 bases and J by 6 bases, and 14 bases separated the two germline ends. CDR3 region: CASSQDARRRHGYTF. CDR3 DNA: TGTGCCAGCAGCCAAGATGCGAGGAGGCGCCATGGCTACACCTTC.